One sample yielded the 12 T cell receptor beta chains listed below, sequenced in a study of T-cell reconstitution after alpha-beta-depleted transplantation in children. Unique molecular identifiers were incorporated during preparation of the TCRbeta library. TCRdb itself ran the PCR reads through MiXCR, one entry per CDR3 protein. Of about 440,000 distinct CDR3 sequences in the sample, over 40% were seen once. Sequenced material: PBMCs, taken before TCRalphabeta/CD19-depleted stem cell transplant. The receptors here all came from a girl under 10 years old with aplastic anemia, due to receive a stem cell transplant.

The chain couples TRBV3-1 to TRBJ2-3, with a weak D call TRBD2 (6 bases). V shed 3 bases and J shed 0 bases, with 13 bases lying between them. Germline assignment: CDR1 LGHDT and CDR2 YNNKEL (reference sequence). This CDR3 has 16 amino acids. CDR3 DNA sequence: TGTGCCAGCAGCCAGGGAGGAGGGTCTAGCACAGATACGCAGTATTTT. Translated, it gives CASSQGGGSSTDTQYF.

The V and J genes are TRBV5-1 and TRBJ2-7; D perhaps matches TRBD2 (6 bases). Germline CDR1 reads SGHRS; CDR2 reads YFSETQ. V was cut by 0 bases and J by 0 bases, with 25 bases left in between. The CDR3 has 20 amino acids. DNA for the CDR3: TGCGCCAGCAGCTTGGGGCCGGGGGATAGTTTTGGCGGGAACTCCTACGAGCAGTACTTC. It codes for CASSLGPGDSFGGNSYEQYF.

This chain connects TRBV5-1 to TRBJ1-2; the match to TRBD1 covers 9 bases. From germline, CDR1 is SGHRS and CDR2 YFSETQ. The CDR3 runs 13 residues. The V segment lost 5 bases and the J segment 8 bases; nucleotides outside the gene matches: 7. CDR3 in DNA: TGCGCCAGCAGTTATGGGACAGGGAAAGGCTACACCTTC. Residues: CASSYGTGKGYTF.

This clonotype was seen repeatedly, ten times or more. The chain uses TRBV5-1 and TRBJ2-2; D is ambiguous. Trimming left V 4 bases short and J 7 bases short, with 14 bases between. The CDR3 has 14 residues. The germline gives CDR1 SGHRS, CDR2 YFSETQ. The CDR3 loop reads CASSTAGLNGELFF. CDR3 in DNA: TGCGCCAGCAGCACGGCCGGGTTAAACGGGGAGCTGTTTTTT. Based on the CDR3 plus reference TRBV5-1 and TRBJ2-2, the full variable domain is KAGVTQTPRYLIKTRGQQVTLSCSPISGHRSVSWYQQTPGQGLQFLFEYFSETQRNKGNFPGRFSGRQFSNSRSEMNVSTLELGDSALYLCASSTAGLNGELFFGEGSRLTVL.

The chain combines TRBV6-5 with TRBJ2-2; 8 positions agree with TRBD1. J gave up 6 bases and V 4 bases, and 19 bases lay outside the gene matches. This CDR3 contains 19 residues. CDR1 is MNHEY and CDR2 is SVGAGI in the germline V gene. CDR3 sequence: CASSSPGQAGFWAAGELFF. Here the CDR3 DNA reads TGTGCCAGCAGTTCTCCGGGACAGGCGGGATTTTGGGCCGCCGGGGAGCTGTTTTTT.

The J gene is TRBJ2-5, the V gene TRBV11-2; 14 bases match TRBD2. V was pared by 5 bases and J by 5 bases, with 4 bases of the junction left unmatched. The germline V gene encodes CDR1 SGHAT and CDR2 FQNNGV. CDR3 size: 15 residues. Here the CDR3 reads CASSPWTSGGETQYF. The CDR3 nucleotides are TGTGCCAGCAGCCCCTGGACTAGCGGGGGGGAGACCCAGTACTTC.

In this sample, this clonotype turned up many times. The CDR3 region has the DNA TGCGCCAGCAGCTTTACAGGGAGGGAGCAGTACTTC. Protein product: CASSFTGREQYF. The chain links TRBV5-1 to TRBJ2-7, with D perhaps matching TRBD1 or TRBD2 (6 bases each). Between the trimmed V and J ends, which lost 2 bases and 7 bases, there was a span of 10 bases. The CDR3 consists of 12 residues. The germline V gene has CDR1 SGHRS and CDR2 YFSETQ.

This clonotype was seen ten or more times. The J gene is TRBJ2-1, the V gene TRBV12-3 or TRBV12-4, with 9 positions matching TRBD2. V lost 6 bases and J lost 7; bases outside the gene matches: 4. The CDR3 spans 13 residues. The CDR3 reads CASRREGPNEQFF. CDR3 coding DNA: TGTGCCAGCAGGCGGGAGGGCCCAAATGAGCAGTTCTTC.

CDR3 nucleotide sequence: TGTGCCAGCAGCGTAGGAGGAGCGGGAGGAGAGACCCAGTACTTC. This translates into CASSVGGAGGETQYF. The chain employs TRBV9 and TRBJ2-5; TRBD2 aligns across 9 bases. The junction had 4 bases not matched to a gene; V was cut back by 0 bases and J by 4 bases. The CDR3 loop spans 15 amino acids. From germline, CDR1 is SGDLS and CDR2 YYNGEE.

The chain carries TRBV29-1 and TRBJ2-5; 11 nucleotides match TRBD2. Germline CDR1 and CDR2: SQVTM and ANQGSEA. The length of the CDR3 is 15 residues. The J segment lost 0 bases and the V segment lost 6 bases, leaving 6 bases of the junction unmatched. The CDR3 loop reads CSVKRTSGYQETQYF. In DNA, the CDR3 is TGCAGCGTAAAGCGGACTAGCGGGTACCAAGAGACCCAGTACTTC.

CDR3 region: CAISESKFSYNEQFF. For the CDR3, the DNA is TGTGCCATCAGTGAGAGTAAGTTCTCCTACAATGAGCAGTTCTTC. The J gene is TRBJ2-1, the V gene TRBV10-3; D is uncertain. V was trimmed by 2 bases and J by 0 bases, leaving 8 bases between them. The germline gives CDR1 ENHRY, CDR2 SYGVKD. CDR3 length: 15 residues.

This clonotype was seen a handful of times. CDR3 loop: CASRGGGAYTDTQYF. CDR3 nucleotide sequence: TGTGCCAGCAGGGGAGGGGGGGCTTACACAGATACGCAGTATTTT. The V call is TRBV28, the J call TRBJ2-3; D possibly corresponds to TRBD2 (7 bases). With 6 bases removed from V and 2 bases from J, the gap between germline ends came to 15 bases. The V gene's germline CDR1 is MDHEN and CDR2 SYDVKM. This CDR3 comprises 15 residues.